This is a list of T cell receptor beta chains from one sample in a study of cytomegalovirus exposure and HLA in healthy donors. Here immunoSEQ multiplex PCR was the method, and the copy in TCRdb shows in-frame clones only, minus some. The sample contains about 140,000 clones, around 80% of which appear only once. The sequencing sample was made of PBMCs. The receptors derive from a man aged 35 to 55 in good health and CMV-seronegative. The CDR3 runs from the conserved cysteine through the conserved F or W. Each record gives: clone size, V gene, J gene, D gene, CDR3 DNA, CDR3 protein. A D gene is named only where the DNA matches it firmly. Not all rows give a size; the values are once, few, many and, for expanded clones, a class.

clone_size: .; v_call: TRBV6-6; j_call: TRBJ1-2; d_call: TRBD1; cdr3_nt: TGTGCCAGCAGGCCGACAGGGGGCTATGGCTACACCTTC; cdr3_aa: CASRPTGGYGYTF
clone_size: .; v_call: TRBV4-3; j_call: TRBJ2-2; d_call: .; cdr3_nt: TGCGCCAGCAGCCAAGATTCAGGGGAATTCACCGGGGAGCTGTTTTTT; cdr3_aa: CASSQDSGEFTGELFF
clone_size: .; v_call: TRBV29-1; j_call: TRBJ1-1; d_call: TRBD1; cdr3_nt: TGCAGCGTTCCCCGGGACAGGGGGACTCCTGAAGCTTTCTTT; cdr3_aa: CSVPRDRGTPEAFF
clone_size: once; v_call: TRBV19; j_call: TRBJ1-1; d_call: TRBD1; cdr3_nt: TGTGCCAGTAAGGACCGGGACAGGGGCCTGATGAACACTGAAGCTTTCTTT; cdr3_aa: CASKDRDRGLMNTEAFF
clone_size: once; v_call: TRBV2; j_call: TRBJ1-5; d_call: TRBD1; cdr3_nt: TGTGCCAGAGGACAGGGAAACAATCAGCCCCAGCATTTT; cdr3_aa: CARGQGNNQPQHF
clone_size: .; v_call: TRBV27; j_call: TRBJ1-4; d_call: .; cdr3_nt: TGTGCCAGCAGTGAACCCCGGGAGGGCGGGAAACTGTTTTTT; cdr3_aa: CASSEPREGGKLFF
clone_size: .; v_call: TRBV7-2; j_call: TRBJ1-1; d_call: .; cdr3_nt: TGTGCCAGCAGCCCCTCCAGGGCGACTAACACTGAAGCTTTCTTT; cdr3_aa: CASSPSRATNTEAFF
clone_size: .; v_call: TRBV6-5; j_call: TRBJ1-2; d_call: .; cdr3_nt: TGTGCCAGCAGCACTACAGGGCTGAACTATGGCTACACCTTC; cdr3_aa: CASSTTGLNYGYTF
clone_size: .; v_call: TRBV2; j_call: TRBJ2-7; d_call: TRBD1; cdr3_nt: TGTGCCAGCAAGAACAGGGGGCTGATCTACGAGCAGTACTTC; cdr3_aa: CASKNRGLIYEQYF
clone_size: few; v_call: TRBV4-1; j_call: TRBJ2-5; d_call: TRBD2; cdr3_nt: TGCGCCAGCAGCCTAGGAGGGACTAGCGGGGGGGCTGGGGAGACCCAGTACTTC; cdr3_aa: CASSLGGTSGGAGETQYF
clone_size: .; v_call: TRBV7-9; j_call: TRBJ2-5; d_call: .; cdr3_nt: TGTGCCAGCAGCCCCCGGGACTCCCGGTCCCAAGAGACCCAGTACTTC; cdr3_aa: CASSPRDSRSQETQYF
clone_size: .; v_call: TRBV2; j_call: TRBJ2-7; d_call: .; cdr3_nt: TGTGCCAGCAGTGCCGGGCAGGAGGACTGCGAGCAGTACTTC; cdr3_aa: CASSAGQEDCEQYF
clone_size: .; v_call: TRBV5-4; j_call: TRBJ1-4; d_call: .; cdr3_nt: TGTGCCAGCAGCGCGTCAGGGCAGACTAATGAAAAACTGTTTTTT; cdr3_aa: CASSASGQTNEKLFF
clone_size: .; v_call: TRBV28; j_call: TRBJ1-5; d_call: TRBD1; cdr3_nt: TGTGCCAGCAGACACAGGGGGCGGGTCAATCAGCCCCAGCATTTT; cdr3_aa: CASRHRGRVNQPQHF
clone_size: .; v_call: TRBV5-1; j_call: TRBJ2-1; d_call: TRBD2; cdr3_nt: TGCGCCAGCAGCTTGGCCTATGTAACTAGCGGAGCCTCCTACAATGAGCAGTTCTTC; cdr3_aa: CASSLAYVTSGASYNEQFF
clone_size: .; v_call: TRBV11-2; j_call: TRBJ1-6; d_call: TRBD1; cdr3_nt: TGTGCCAGCAGTTCCCCTCGACAGGGGGCTGGGTATAATTCACCCCTCCACTTT; cdr3_aa: CASSSPRQGAGYNSPLHF
clone_size: .; v_call: TRBV7-2; j_call: TRBJ1-2; d_call: .; cdr3_nt: TGTGCCAGCAGCTTAGGGGGCGAGGGGGTCGACTATGGCTACACCTTC; cdr3_aa: CASSLGGEGVDYGYTF
clone_size: .; v_call: TRBV4-1; j_call: TRBJ1-6; d_call: .; cdr3_nt: TGCGCCAGCAGCCAAGTACCCAGGAATGATTCACCCCTCCACTTT; cdr3_aa: CASSQVPRNDSPLHF
clone_size: .; v_call: TRBV19; j_call: TRBJ2-3; d_call: TRBD2; cdr3_nt: TGTGCCAGTAGTATCCTCGCGGGGGGGAACACAGATACGCAGTATTTT; cdr3_aa: CASSILAGGNTDTQYF
clone_size: .; v_call: TRBV6-5; j_call: TRBJ2-1; d_call: .; cdr3_nt: TGTGCCAGCATCGGACAGAACTTGAACAATGAGCAGTTCTTC; cdr3_aa: CASIGQNLNNEQFF
clone_size: .; v_call: TRBV6-5; j_call: TRBJ2-3; d_call: TRBD2; cdr3_nt: TGTGCTGTACTAGCGGCCAGCACAGATACGCAGTATTTT; cdr3_aa: CAVLAASTDTQYF
clone_size: few; v_call: TRBV5-1; j_call: TRBJ1-1; d_call: .; cdr3_nt: TGCGCCAGCAATCTGGGCGGGGGTACTGAAGCTTTCTTT; cdr3_aa: CASNLGGGTEAFF
clone_size: few; v_call: TRBV6-5; j_call: TRBJ1-4; d_call: TRBD1; cdr3_nt: TGTGCCAGCAGGGACAGGGACCGGGAAAAACTGTTTTTT; cdr3_aa: CASRDRDREKLFF
clone_size: .; v_call: TRBV9; j_call: TRBJ2-7; d_call: TRBD1; cdr3_nt: TGTGCCAGCAGCGTACTCGCCGGGACAGGGACCGAGCAGTACTTC; cdr3_aa: CASSVLAGTGTEQYF
clone_size: .; v_call: TRBV25-1; j_call: TRBJ2-7; d_call: .; cdr3_nt: TGTGCCAGCACCCCCAGGGGCAGGGGCCACGAGCAGTACTTC; cdr3_aa: CASTPRGRGHEQYF
clone_size: few; v_call: TRBV2; j_call: TRBJ2-7; d_call: .; cdr3_nt: TGTGCCAGCAGTGACGGGTACGAGCAGTACTTC; cdr3_aa: CASSDGYEQYF
clone_size: .; v_call: TRBV5-6; j_call: TRBJ1-2; d_call: .; cdr3_nt: TGTGCCAGCACTAGGGGTGAAGTATCCGAAGGTGGCTATGGCTACACCTTC; cdr3_aa: CASTRGEVSEGGYGYTF
clone_size: once; v_call: TRBV19; j_call: TRBJ1-6; d_call: TRBD1; cdr3_nt: TGTGCCAGTAGTAGAGACAGGGGAGATAATTCACCCCTCCACTTT; cdr3_aa: CASSRDRGDNSPLHF
clone_size: .; v_call: TRBV6-1; j_call: TRBJ1-2; d_call: TRBD1; cdr3_nt: TGTGCCAGTTTCCCCCGACAGGGTTCTGGCTACACCTTC; cdr3_aa: CASFPRQGSGYTF
clone_size: few; v_call: TRBV5-6; j_call: TRBJ2-7; d_call: .; cdr3_nt: TGTGCCAGCAGCTTGTCTCCCATACTCTCCTACGAGCAGTACTTC; cdr3_aa: CASSLSPILSYEQYF
clone_size: .; v_call: TRBV7-8; j_call: TRBJ2-7; d_call: .; cdr3_nt: TGTGCCAGCAGCCTAAATCCACACAGGGAATCCTACGAGCAGTACTTC; cdr3_aa: CASSLNPHRESYEQYF
clone_size: .; v_call: TRBV27; j_call: TRBJ2-2; d_call: .; cdr3_nt: TGTGCCAGCAGTTTATTCGGAGGAGGGGCCGGGGAGCTGTTTTTT; cdr3_aa: CASSLFGGGAGELFF
clone_size: few; v_call: TRBV19; j_call: TRBJ1-5; d_call: .; cdr3_nt: TGTGCCAGTAGCCTTTGGGCAGGCTTTCAGCCCCAGCATTTT; cdr3_aa: CASSLWAGFQPQHF
clone_size: .; v_call: TRBV18; j_call: TRBJ1-6; d_call: TRBD1; cdr3_nt: TGTGCCAGCTCACCCGTGGGACAGGGGATGAGATCACCCCTCCACTTT; cdr3_aa: CASSPVGQGMRSPLHF
clone_size: .; v_call: TRBV11-2; j_call: TRBJ2-7; d_call: TRBD2; cdr3_nt: TGTGCCAGCAGCTTAGTAGCGGGATCCTACGAGCAGTACTTC; cdr3_aa: CASSLVAGSYEQYF
clone_size: .; v_call: TRBV27; j_call: TRBJ2-7; d_call: TRBD2; cdr3_nt: TGTGCCAGCAGTTTTGGGCTAGCGGGGGTAGACGAGCAGTACTTC; cdr3_aa: CASSFGLAGVDEQYF
clone_size: .; v_call: TRBV5-6; j_call: TRBJ2-1; d_call: TRBD1; cdr3_nt: TGTGCCAGCAGCTTGGACAGGGGGTCCTACAATGAGCAGTTCTTC; cdr3_aa: CASSLDRGSYNEQFF
clone_size: .; v_call: TRBV6-4; j_call: TRBJ1-2; d_call: .; cdr3_nt: TGTGCCAGCAGTGATCAGGGTTATGGCTACACCTTC; cdr3_aa: CASSDQGYGYTF
clone_size: few; v_call: TRBV4-2; j_call: TRBJ1-2; d_call: TRBD1; cdr3_nt: TGTGCCAGCAGCCAAGCCAGGGGGACATCGTCGGGCTATGGCTACACCTTC; cdr3_aa: CASSQARGTSSGYGYTF
clone_size: .; v_call: TRBV10-3; j_call: TRBJ2-5; d_call: TRBD2; cdr3_nt: TGTGCCATCAGTGAGCCCGGTTGGAGTCCTCCACTAGCGTCTACACCTCAAGAGACCCAGTACTTC; cdr3_aa: CAISEPGWSPPLASTPQETQYF
clone_size: .; v_call: TRBV18; j_call: TRBJ2-7; d_call: .; cdr3_nt: TGTGCCAGCTCATCACAACAGGGTGACGAGCAGTACTTC; cdr3_aa: CASSSQQGDEQYF
clone_size: .; v_call: TRBV28; j_call: TRBJ2-2; d_call: TRBD1; cdr3_nt: TGTGCCAGCAGTTTCCCTTTAGGGACAGGGCCCGGGGAGCTGTTTTTT; cdr3_aa: CASSFPLGTGPGELFF
clone_size: .; v_call: TRBV19; j_call: TRBJ1-5; d_call: .; cdr3_nt: TGTGCCAGTGGTGGAGGGATGGTGAACAATCAGCCCCAGCATTTT; cdr3_aa: CASGGGMVNNQPQHF
clone_size: few; v_call: TRBV18; j_call: TRBJ1-1; d_call: .; cdr3_nt: TGTGCCAGCTCACCACAGGGGGACACTGAAGCTTTCTTT; cdr3_aa: CASSPQGDTEAFF
clone_size: .; v_call: TRBV19; j_call: TRBJ1-4; d_call: .; cdr3_nt: TGTGCCAGTATGCCGACAGCCTCTAATGAAAAACTGTTTTTT; cdr3_aa: CASMPTASNEKLFF
clone_size: .; v_call: TRBV5-4; j_call: TRBJ1-1; d_call: TRBD1; cdr3_nt: TGTGCCAGCAGAGGGGGGACAGATGGCACTGAAGCTTTCTTT; cdr3_aa: CASRGGTDGTEAFF
clone_size: .; v_call: TRBV27; j_call: TRBJ1-6; d_call: TRBD1; cdr3_nt: TGTGCCAGCAGTTTAAATGGAGGGGGCAGGAATTCACCCCTCCACTTT; cdr3_aa: CASSLNGGGRNSPLHF
clone_size: .; v_call: TRBV5-4; j_call: TRBJ1-2; d_call: .; cdr3_nt: TGTGCCAGCAGCTTGAGTCCCCCCGTCTCCGTCCTAGGTTATGGCTACACCTTC; cdr3_aa: CASSLSPPVSVLGYGYTF
clone_size: .; v_call: TRBV21-1; j_call: TRBJ2-4; d_call: .; cdr3_nt: TGTGCCAGCTGGGCAGATAAAAACATTCAGTACTTC; cdr3_aa: CASWADKNIQYF
clone_size: .; v_call: TRBV4-1; j_call: TRBJ1-4; d_call: .; cdr3_nt: TGCGCCAGCAGCCAAGGATCCAGGGGAGGGACTGGGGCAACTAATGAAAAACTGTTTTTT; cdr3_aa: CASSQGSRGGTGATNEKLFF